Listed here are 13 T cell receptor beta chains from one sample, sequenced in a study of T cells in women clearing cervical HPV infection. Measured with immunoSEQ multiplex PCR; TCRdb has only the in-frame clones, and not every one. The sample features roughly 20,000 clones, with under 5.5% in its top ten. Sequencing was done on a sample of blood buffy coat. The receptors originated from a woman between 18 and 70 years old with a cervical HPV16 infection that either progressed to CIN3+ or cleared (not recorded which).

Worth noting for this clone: The read comes to an end 3 residues before the CDR3 does, leaving the germline J gene to fill in the end. The chain combines TRBV5-6 with TRBJ1-4; unclear D gene. V was clipped by 1 base and J by 2 bases, with 3 bases between them. In germline, CDR1 is SGHDT, CDR2 YYEEEE. The CDR3 is 13 amino acids. The CDR3 DNA, read in part, is TGTGCCAGCAGCTTGCCGACTAATGAAAAA. Residues: CASSLPTNEK. The complete CDR3 protein is CASSLPTNEKLFF.

About this clone: A read error may produce the germline difference seen at one junction end. The read terminates 3 residues before the CDR3 end, so the remaining end is supplied by the germline J gene. Other DNA sequences in the sample encode the same CDR3. V usage is TRBV19 and J usage is TRBJ1-3, with 7 nucleotides matching TRBD1. CDR1 LNHDA and CDR2 SQIVND come from the germline V gene (reference sequence). There are 12 residues in the CDR3. CDR3: CASSGQRNTIYF. CDR3 DNA (partial): TGTGCCAGCTCGGGACAGCGAAACACG.

A note on this clone: Read sequence stops 3 residues before the CDR3 end, and the germline J gene provides the missing end. The chain joins TRBV30 to TRBJ1-2, with 10 bases fitting TRBD1. Germline V lookup: CDR1 GTSNPN, CDR2 SVGIG (reference sequence). The CDR3 is 13 amino acids. The J segment lost 5 bases and the V segment lost 5 bases, leaving 5 bases of the junction unmatched. The chain's CDR3 is CAWGRQGAYGYTF. Incomplete CDR3 DNA: TGTGCCTGGGGGCGACAGGGGGCGTATGGC.

The sequenced CDR3 bases are TGTGCCAGTAGTCCGCGGTACAATAGCAATCAGCCC. It encodes CASSPRYNSNQP. The entire CDR3 sequence reads CASSPRYNSNQPQHF. The J gene is TRBJ1-5, the V gene TRBV19; D gene unclear. From the germline J gene comes the end of the CDR3, since the read stops 3 residues before it. Germline V lookup: CDR1 LNHDA, CDR2 SQIVND (reference sequence). V lost 5 bases and J 0 bases, leaving 11 bases between the germline ends. The CDR3 length is 15 residues.

With respect to this clone: The CDR3 end falls 3 residues outside the read, so it is completed with the germline J gene. The chain has TRBV11-2 and TRBJ2-1, with 7 bases aligning to TRBD1. Trimming took 5 bases from V and 8 from J; bases not matched to a gene: 12. The CDR3 covers 15 residues. Germline loops: CDR1 SGHAT, CDR2 FQNNGV. The CDR3 DNA, read in part, is TGTGCCAGCAGCCCAACAGGGGACAGTGGGGATGAG. It is translated as CASSPTGDSGDE. The complete CDR3 reads CASSPTGDSGDEQFF. The entire variable domain, with the rest obtained from reference TRBV11-2 and TRBJ2-1, is as follows: EAGVAQSPRYKIIEKRQSVAFWCNPISGHATLYWYQQILGQGPKLLIQFQNNGVVDDSQLPKDRFSAERLKGVDSTLKIQPAKLEDSAVYLCASSPTGDSGDEQFFGPGTRLTVL.

With respect to this clone: The read falls 3 residues short of the CDR3 end, and the missing part is taken from the germline J gene. This chain connects TRBV10-3 to TRBJ1-1; the match to TRBD1 covers 8 bases. The junction had 12 bases not matched to a gene; V was cut back by 7 bases and J by 5 bases. The V gene's germline CDR1 is ENHRY and CDR2 SYGVKD. This CDR3 is 15 amino acids long. CDR3 bases read: TGTGCCATCATGGAGGCAGGGGGCGCGGGGACTGAA. Encoded protein: CAIMEAGGAGTE. From start to end, the CDR3 is CAIMEAGGAGTEAFF.

A note on this clone: The read terminates 3 residues before the CDR3 end, so the remaining end is supplied by the germline J gene. The chain is built from TRBV5-1 and TRBJ1-2; TRBD1 might be the D (5 bases). The CDR3 extends over 13 amino acids. Germline-derived CDR1 and CDR2 are SGHRS and YFSETQ. This CDR3 is CASRRTDQGGYTF. CDR3 DNA (partial): TGCGCCAGCAGGAGGACGGACCAGGGAGGC.

Remarks on this clone: Read data end 3 residues before the CDR3 end; the end is taken from the germline J gene. This chain uses TRBV30 with TRBJ1-5, with D unresolved. The V gene's germline CDR1 is GTSNPN and CDR2 SVGIG (reference sequence). Trimming left V 1 base short and J 6 bases short, with 10 bases between. This CDR3 has 13 residues. The CDR3 is CAWSGATRQPQHF. The CDR3 bases that were read are TGTGCCTGGAGTGGGGCCACACGTCAGCCC. Using reference TRBV30 and TRBJ1-5 for the parts outside the CDR3, the full variable domain is SQTIHQWPATLVQPVGSPLSLECTVEGTSNPNLYWYRQAAGRGLQLLFYSVGIGQISSEVPQNLSASRPQDRQFILSSKKLLLSDSGFYLCAWSGATRQPQHFGDGTRLSIL.

In regard to this clone: Read sequence stops 3 residues before the CDR3 end, and the germline J gene provides the missing end. The chain has TRBV29-1 and TRBJ2-7; TRBD1 is a possible D gene (5 bases). Trimming shortened V by 1 base and J by 2 bases, and 12 bases separated the two germline ends. Germline values: CDR1 SQVTM, CDR2 ANQGSEA. This CDR3 is built from 14 residues. The CDR3 region is CSVEAAGQTYEQYF. The part of the CDR3 DNA that was read is TGCAGCGTTGAAGCGGCAGGGCAAACCTACGAG.

With regard to this clone: Coverage ceases 3 residues before the CDR3 finishes, and the germline J gene fills in the end. V and J are TRBV20-1 and TRBJ2-4; D is unresolved. CDR1 and CDR2 (germline): DFQATT, SNEGSKA (reference sequence). The CDR3 is made up of 15 amino acids. Trimming cost V 6 bases and J 2 bases, with 17 bases left between them. CDR3 amino acids: CSAWNSRSSKNIQYF. The part of the CDR3 DNA that was read is TGCAGTGCCTGGAACTCTAGGAGCTCCAAAAACATT.

A note on this clone: The read terminates 3 residues ahead of where the CDR3 ends, so the germline J gene completes it. This chain uses TRBV7-2 with TRBJ2-1; D is perhaps TRBD2 (6 bases). Germline V lookup: CDR1 SGHTA, CDR2 FQGNSA. Trimming pared 0 bases from V and 2 bases from J, leaving 8 bases between. This CDR3 spans 15 amino acids. The sequenced part of the CDR3 DNA is TGTGCCAGCAGCTTAGCGCTAGCGCCCTACAATGAG. Its translation: CASSLALAPYNE. The entire CDR3 is CASSLALAPYNEQFF.

Concerning this clone: The read terminates 3 residues ahead of where the CDR3 ends, so the germline J gene completes it. The chain uses TRBV20-1 and TRBJ2-2, with D unclear. Trimming removed 8 bases from V and 4 bases from J, with 14 bases in between. Germline-derived CDR1 and CDR2 are DFQATT and SNEGSKA (reference sequence). The CDR3 totals 13 residues. Here the CDR3 reads CSSMRSSTGELFF. Incomplete CDR3 DNA: TGCAGTTCGATGAGGTCGAGCACCGGGGAG.

For this clone: The read halts 3 residues ahead of the CDR3 end, with the missing end drawn from the germline J gene. The V call is TRBV15, the J call TRBJ2-1; perhaps TRBD1 as D (5 bases). The V and J ends lost 3 bases and 8 bases respectively, with 11 bases between them. This CDR3 has 13 amino acids. Germline V lookup: CDR1 LNHNV, CDR2 YYDKDF (reference sequence). The sequenced CDR3 bases are TGTGCCACCAGCAGGGACATTCCCTATGAG. It is translated as CATSRDIPYE. The full CDR3 protein reads CATSRDIPYEQFF.